One and the same sample provided the 12 T cell receptor beta chains below, sequenced in a study of early T cells in non-severe SARS-CoV-2 infection. From the 5' RACE reads, TCRdb called clonotypes with MiXCR, one entry per CDR3 protein. The data hold approximately 84,000 distinct CDR3 sequences, with 15% observed a single time. The sequencing input was whole blood. These receptor sequences come from an adult who was a healthcare worker with PCR-confirmed SARS-CoV-2 infection or an uninfected control (not recorded which).

This clonotype was counted at least ten times. This chain links TRBV20-1 with TRBJ2-7; TRBD1 matches 7 bases. The CDR3 runs to 12 residues. V shed 1 base, J shed 6 bases, and the junction held 3 bases outside the gene matches. Germline V gene lookup returns CDR1 DFQATT and CDR2 SNEGSKA (reference sequence). CDR3 region: CSARGGTVEQYF. Written as DNA, the CDR3 is TGCAGTGCTAGAGGGGGGACAGTCGAGCAGTACTTC.

This chain connects TRBV20-1 to TRBJ2-5, with 8 bases that match TRBD1. V dropped 7 bases and J dropped 3; count of bases not matched to a gene: 10. The CDR3 spans 14 residues. Germline V gene sequence: CDR1 DFQATT, CDR2 SNEGSKA (reference sequence). The CDR3 DNA follows: TGCAGTGGAGAAGCCCAGGGGGCGGAAGAGACCCAGTACTTC. Translating gives CSGEAQGAEETQYF.

This clonotype occurred many times. The rearrangement joins TRBV9 to TRBJ2-2; D is possibly TRBD1 (6 bases). CDR3 size: 17 residues. CDR1 and CDR2 (germline): SGDLS, YYNGEE. Trimming pared 3 bases from V and 0 bases from J, leaving 15 bases between. As DNA, the CDR3 is TGTGCCAGCAGCGCCTCTCCCGGGACAACGAACACCGGGGAGCTGTTTTTT. Amino acids: CASSASPGTTNTGELFF.

This clonotype was observed a handful of times. V and J are TRBV7-2 and TRBJ2-7, with TRBD1 matching 9 bases. The V gene end was trimmed by 2 bases and the J gene end by 0 bases; junction bases not matched to a gene: 2. This CDR3 region has 15 residues. The germline gives CDR1 SGHTA, CDR2 FQGNSA. CDR3 sequence: CASSLYRGPSYEQYF. The DNA of the CDR3 is TGTGCCAGCAGCTTATACAGGGGGCCCTCCTACGAGCAGTACTTC.

This sequence joins TRBV6-4 and TRBJ2-3, with 11 positions matching TRBD2. The CDR3 length is 16 residues. CDR1 MRHNA and CDR2 SNTAGT come from the germline V gene. Germline trimming cut 4 bases from V and 6 bases from J; bases unmatched to any gene: 9. In DNA, the CDR3 is TGTGCCAGCAGTGCGACCGGGACTAGCGGCTCGGATACGCAGTATTTT. It translates to CASSATGTSGSDTQYF.

The chain is built from TRBV27 and TRBJ1-3; 9 bases are shared with TRBD1. Germline V gene data show CDR1 as MNHEY and CDR2 as SMNVEV (reference sequence). The CDR3 has 16 amino acids. The J segment lost 0 bases and the V segment lost 6 bases, leaving 6 bases of the junction unmatched. The CDR3 bases are TGTGCCAGCAGCACGGGACAGGGAGACTCTGGAAACACCATATATTTT. It encodes CASSTGQGDSGNTIYF.

The V and J genes are TRBV7-2 and TRBJ2-3; no clear D. Trimming shortened V by 4 bases and J by 6 bases, and 17 bases separated the two germline ends. CDR3 size: 15 residues. Germline-derived CDR1 and CDR2 are SGHTA and FQGNSA. The CDR3 DNA reads as TGTGCCAGCAGCTACATAGGCAACGGAGCCGATACGCAGTATTTT. Amino acid sequence: CASSYIGNGADTQYF.

This clonotype was counted between two and nine times. The chain has TRBV9 and TRBJ2-7, with D unresolved. The germline V gene encodes CDR1 SGDLS and CDR2 YYNGEE. Trimming stripped 0 bases from V and 7 bases from J, with 8 bases between. The CDR3 length is 12 residues. The DNA for the CDR3 is TGTGCCAGCAGCGTAGGGGCCGGGGAGCAGTACTTC. It codes for CASSVGAGEQYF.

This clonotype was seen a handful of times. The chain uses TRBV10-3 and TRBJ2-3; possible D gene TRBD2, 6 bases. The ends were cut back, 11 bases at V and 0 bases at J, with 9 bases in the middle. CDR1 and CDR2 (germline): ENHRY, SYGVKD. This CDR3 comprises 12 residues. CDR3 sequence reads: CAVSGSTDTQYF. The CDR3 coding sequence is TGTGCCGTAAGCGGGAGCACAGATACGCAGTATTTT.

The chain employs TRBV6-2 or TRBV6-3 and TRBJ2-4; D may correspond to TRBD1 or TRBD2 (6 bases each). The germline gives CDR1 MNHEY, CDR2 SVGEGT. Trimming stripped 6 bases from V and 7 bases from J, with 19 bases between. CDR3 length equals 15 residues. The CDR3, as DNA: TGTGCCAGCAGCCAACAGGACAGACTAGTTAACATTCAGTACTTC. It is translated as CASSQQDRLVNIQYF.

The chain employs TRBV19 and TRBJ2-7, with D hard to call. Trimming shortened V by 3 bases and J by 1 base, and 10 bases separated the two germline ends. Germline-derived CDR1 and CDR2 are LNHDA and SQIVND (reference sequence). The CDR3 is made up of 14 amino acids. As DNA, the CDR3 is TGTGCCAGTAGTATCAACGGCAGGTCCTACGAGCAGTACTTC. It encodes CASSINGRSYEQYF.

As regards this clonotype: Germline and junction disagree at one end, which may indicate a read error. The rearrangement joins TRBV20-1 to TRBJ2-7; no clear D. The germline V gene has CDR1 DFQATT and CDR2 SNEGSKA (reference sequence). The CDR3 is 11 residues long. The CDR3 here is CSARVQYEQNF. For the CDR3, the DNA is TGCAGTGCTAGAGTTCAGTACGAGCAGAACTTC.